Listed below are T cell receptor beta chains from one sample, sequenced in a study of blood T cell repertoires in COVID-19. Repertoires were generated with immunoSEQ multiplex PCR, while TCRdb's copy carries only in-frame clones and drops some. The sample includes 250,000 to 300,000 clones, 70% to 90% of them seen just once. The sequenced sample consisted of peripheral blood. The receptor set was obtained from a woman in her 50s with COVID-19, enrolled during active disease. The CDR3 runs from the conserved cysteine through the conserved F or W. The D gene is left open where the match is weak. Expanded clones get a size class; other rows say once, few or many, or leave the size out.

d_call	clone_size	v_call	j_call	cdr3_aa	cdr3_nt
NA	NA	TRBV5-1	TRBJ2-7	CASSPQVDSYEQYF	TGCGCCAGCAGCCCCCAGGTGGACTCCTACGAGCAGTACTTC
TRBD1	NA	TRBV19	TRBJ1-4	CASSPGTGTNEKLFF	TGTGCCAGTAGTCCGGGGACAGGAACTAATGAAAAACTGTTTTTT
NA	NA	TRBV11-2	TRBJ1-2	CASSYQAGINYGYTF	TGTGCCAGCAGCTACCAGGCAGGAATTAACTATGGCTACACCTTC
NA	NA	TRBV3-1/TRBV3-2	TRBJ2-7	CASSQAGNYEQYF	TGTGCCAGCAGCCAAGCGGGAAACTACGAGCAGTACTTC
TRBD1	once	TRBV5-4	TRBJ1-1	CASNYAARGQAEAFF	TGTGCCAGCAACTACGCTGCCAGGGGGCAAGCTGAAGCTTTCTTT
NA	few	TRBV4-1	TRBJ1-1	CASSQEEGRGTEAFF	TGCGCCAGCAGCCAAGAGGAGGGTCGGGGCACTGAAGCTTTCTTT
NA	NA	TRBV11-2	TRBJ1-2	CASSSNAGSRGYGYTF	TGTGCCAGCAGCTCCAATGCAGGGTCGCGGGGATATGGCTACACCTTC
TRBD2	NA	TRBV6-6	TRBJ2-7	CASGAGGSYEQYF	TGTGCCAGCGGGGCGGGGGGATCCTACGAGCAGTACTTC
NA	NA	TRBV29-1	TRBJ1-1	CSDQAGPFGGAFF	TGCAGCGACCAAGCAGGGCCCTTCGGTGGAGCTTTCTTT
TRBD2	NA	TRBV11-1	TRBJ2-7	CASRAGGVSYEQYF	TGTGCCAGCCGAGCTGGGGGGGTCTCCTACGAGCAGTACTTC
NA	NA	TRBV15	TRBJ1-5	CATSRGGGGSLQPQHF	TGTGCCACCAGCAGAGGCGGGGGGGGTAGTCTGCAGCCCCAGCATTTT
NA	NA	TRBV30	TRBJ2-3	CAWSVMSSWTDTQYF	TGTGCCTGGAGTGTAATGTCTAGCTGGACAGATACGCAGTATTTT
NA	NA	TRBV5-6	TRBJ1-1	CASSSQGREEAFF	TGTGCCAGCAGCTCACAGGGTCGAGAGGAAGCTTTCTTT
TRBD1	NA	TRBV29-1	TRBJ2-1	CSVEDTGAGIGNEQFF	TGCAGCGTTGAAGATACAGGGGCCGGGATTGGGAATGAGCAGTTCTTC
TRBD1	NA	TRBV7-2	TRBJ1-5	CASSLRGQSNQPQHF	TGTGCCAGCAGCTTAAGGGGACAGAGCAATCAGCCCCAGCATTTT
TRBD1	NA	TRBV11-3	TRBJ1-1	CASSLVDRRALNAFF	TGTGCCAGCAGCCTTGTGGACAGGCGGGCTTTGAATGCTTTCTTT
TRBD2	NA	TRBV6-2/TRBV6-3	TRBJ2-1	CASSYPGTSVDNEQFF	TGTGCCAGCAGTTACCCCGGGACTAGCGTTGACAATGAGCAGTTCTTC
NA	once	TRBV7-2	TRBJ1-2	CASSLAGGTNYGYTF	TGTGCCAGCAGCTTAGCGGGGGGGACCAACTATGGCTACACCTTC
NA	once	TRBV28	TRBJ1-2	CASSFRDYDGYTF	TGTGCCAGCAGTTTCCGGGACTATGATGGCTACACCTTC
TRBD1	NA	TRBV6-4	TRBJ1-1	CASSEDRGSEAFF	TGTGCCAGCAGTGAAGACAGGGGAAGTGAAGCTTTCTTT
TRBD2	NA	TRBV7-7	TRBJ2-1	CASSERLAGPNEQFF	TGTGCTAGCAGCGAGAGACTAGCGGGGCCTAATGAGCAGTTCTTC
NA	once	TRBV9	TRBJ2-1	CASSVKGSDYNEQFF	TGTGCCAGCAGCGTAAAGGGTAGCGACTACAATGAGCAGTTCTTC
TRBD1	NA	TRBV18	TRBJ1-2	CASSRGTDNYGYTF	TGTGCCAGCTCACGCGGGACAGATAACTATGGCTACACCTTC
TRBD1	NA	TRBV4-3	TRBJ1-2	CASSQLDRGSYGYTF	TGCGCCAGCAGCCAACTGGACAGGGGTTCTTATGGCTACACCTTC
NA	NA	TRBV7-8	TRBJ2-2	CASSLLGGNTGELFF	TGTGCCAGCAGCCTTTTGGGGGGGAACACCGGGGAGCTGTTTTTT
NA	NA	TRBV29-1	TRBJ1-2	CSVVFPPHGYTF	TGCAGCGTTGTCTTTCCCCCCCATGGCTACACCTTC
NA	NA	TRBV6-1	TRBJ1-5	CASSEAHGRINQPQHF	TGTGCCAGCAGTGAAGCTCATGGCAGGATCAATCAGCCCCAGCATTTT
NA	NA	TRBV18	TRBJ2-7	CASSPSDEQYF	TGTGCCAGCTCTCCTAGCGACGAGCAGTACTTC
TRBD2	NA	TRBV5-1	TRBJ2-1	CASSLSGAYNEQFF	TGCGCCAGCAGCTTAAGCGGGGCCTACAATGAGCAGTTCTTC
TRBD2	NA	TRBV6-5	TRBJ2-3	CASSLSGRAPTDTQYF	TGTGCCAGCAGTTTGTCCGGGAGGGCCCCCACAGATACGCAGTATTTT
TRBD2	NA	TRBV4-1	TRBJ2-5	CASSQIIAGDQETQYF	TGCGCCAGCAGCCAAATAATAGCGGGGGACCAAGAGACCCAGTACTTC
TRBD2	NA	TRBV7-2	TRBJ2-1	CASSLRRESYNEQFF	TGTGCCAGCAGCTTACGGCGGGAGTCGTACAATGAGCAGTTCTTC
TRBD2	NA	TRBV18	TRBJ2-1	CASSWTSGTYNEQFF	TGTGCCAGCTCATGGACTAGCGGGACCTACAATGAGCAGTTCTTC
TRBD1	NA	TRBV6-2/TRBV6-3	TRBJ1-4	CASSYQRGQGVEKLFF	TGTGCCAGCAGTTACCAGCGGGGACAGGGGGTTGAAAAACTGTTTTTT
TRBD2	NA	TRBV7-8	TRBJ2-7	CASSLGLSGTNYEQYF	TGTGCCAGCAGCTTAGGCCTTAGCGGGACCAACTACGAGCAGTACTTC
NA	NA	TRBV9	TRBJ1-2	CASSVRGNYGYTF	TGTGCCAGCAGCGTAAGGGGAAACTATGGCTACACCTTC
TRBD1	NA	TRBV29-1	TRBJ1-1	CSASTRTGHTEAFF	TGCAGCGCGTCGACTCGGACAGGGCACACTGAAGCTTTCTTT
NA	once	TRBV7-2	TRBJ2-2	CASSSSRDSTGELFF	TGTGCCAGCAGCTCTTCAAGGGACTCCACCGGGGAGCTGTTTTTT
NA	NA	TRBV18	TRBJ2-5	CASSPPRQINQETQYF	TGTGCCAGCTCACCACCGAGACAGATTAACCAAGAGACCCAGTACTTC
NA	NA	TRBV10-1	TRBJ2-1	CASSEMADEQFF	TGCGCCAGCAGTGAAATGGCGGATGAGCAGTTCTTC
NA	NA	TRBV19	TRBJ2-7	CASSTLSAGYSYEQYF	TGTGCCAGTAGTACCCTCTCGGCGGGCTACTCCTACGAGCAGTACTTC
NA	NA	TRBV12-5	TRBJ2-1	CASGLVVARYNEQFF	TGTGCTAGTGGTTTGGTGGTAGCCCGCTACAATGAGCAGTTCTTC
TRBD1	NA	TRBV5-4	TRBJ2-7	CASSPSGGRDRVSYEQYF	TGTGCCAGCAGCCCGTCCGGGGGCCGGGACAGGGTATCCTACGAGCAGTACTTC
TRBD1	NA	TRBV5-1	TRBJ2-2	CASSPQGPGTGELFF	TGCGCCAGCAGTCCACAGGGGCCGGGCACCGGGGAGCTGTTTTTT
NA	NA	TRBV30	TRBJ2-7	CAWRADLTGLREQYF	TGTGCCTGGCGTGCGGATTTAACAGGGCTGAGGGAGCAGTACTTC
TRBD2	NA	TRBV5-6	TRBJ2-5	CASSAGPSGRATETQYF	TGTGCCAGCAGCGCGGGTCCTAGCGGGAGGGCCACGGAGACCCAGTACTTC
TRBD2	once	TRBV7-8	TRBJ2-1	CASSPAGLAGHNEQFF	TGTGCCAGCAGCCCTGCGGGACTAGCGGGACACAATGAGCAGTTCTTC
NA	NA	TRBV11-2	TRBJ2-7	CASSLALGLPYEQYF	TGTGCCAGCAGCTTAGCCCTAGGCCTCCCCTACGAGCAGTACTTC
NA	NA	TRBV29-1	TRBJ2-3	CSVKEAGWEDTQYF	TGCAGCGTTAAGGAGGCGGGGTGGGAAGATACGCAGTATTTT
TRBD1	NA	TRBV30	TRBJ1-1	CASDTGAIMNTEAFF	TGTGCCTCAGATACAGGGGCCATCATGAACACTGAAGCTTTCTTT